This T cell receptor (beta chain) was sequenced for a study of blood T cells in healthy people across ages. General study points: Long-lived and aged donors differed, with more naive CD4+ cells and higher diversity in the long-lived. Estimated diversity, derived from one million T cells, was regarded as an underestimate.

Donation came from healthy Caucasian individuals in Russia who were aged 6 to 90. Per-sample yields of isolated PBMCs were at least 6 million. In this sample, this clonotype turned up many times. Antigen: not known. Next came a second PCR, run for about 6 to 11 cycles, which used a sample-barcoded 5' primer along with a J-beta primer mix. One entry per CDR3 protein results from TCRdb running MiXCR on the 5' RACE reads. The sample has about 810,000 distinct CDR3 sequences, roughly 40% seen once. This clonotype was obtained from a man aged 18 to 30 in good health. Sample: blood.

The CDR3 DNA sequence: TGCGCCAGCAGCCCGGACAGCTCCTATAATTCACCCCTCCACTTT. Protein: CASSPDSSYNSPLHF. V is TRBV4-3 and J is TRBJ1-6; possibly TRBD1 for D (6 bases). CDR1 and CDR2 from the germline V gene are LGHNA and YSLEER. V was shortened by 4 bases and J by 0 bases, with 7 bases between the two germline ends. The CDR3 totals 15 residues.